This T cell receptor (beta chain) was captured by sequencing in a study of T cell responses to AZD1222 COVID-19 vaccine. Study conclusions and caveats: Repertoire sampling occurred only after the peak T cell response. Baseline testing showed seropositivity in only 5 or 6 AZD1222 recipients. After two AZD1222 doses, spike-specific TCR breadth and depth rose versus day 0.

About this clone: Its target is not known.

This table comes from immunoSEQ multiplex PCR, and its TCRdb copy is limited to in-frame clones, with some not included. The sample contains fewer than 85,000 clones, roughly nine tenths of which appear only once. The CDR3 totals 15 residues. The germline V gene has CDR1 LNHNV and CDR2 YYDKDF (reference sequence). V was cut by 1 base and J by 8 bases, with 17 bases left in between. The rearrangement uses TRBV15 and TRBJ1-2; D perhaps matches TRBD1 (5 bases). The source material was peripheral blood, sampled 28 days after the second AZD1222 dose. The TCR originated in an adult who received the AZD1222 COVID-19 vaccine. This CDR3 reads CATSRVGHSITGYTF. For the CDR3, the DNA is TGTGCCACCAGCAGAGTAGGACATTCCATAACCGGCTACACCTTC.